The present T cell receptor (beta chain) was sequenced within a study of Tregs in tolerant kidney transplant recipients. Study-wide results and limits: Validation in larger populations is needed because few patients were studied.

Recipients received nonmyeloablative bone marrow transplants from related graft donors, with transient mixed chimerism. Unstimulated regulatory T cells (CD4+CD25+CD127-), CD4+CD25- non-regulatory cells, CD4 and CD8 cells were FACS-sorted from thawed PBMCs. The CDR3 is 14 residues long. Germline CDR1 is SEHNR and CDR2 is FQNEAQ (reference sequence). Repertoires were generated with immunoSEQ multiplex PCR, while TCRdb's copy carries only in-frame clones and drops some. The sample holds about 14,000 clones. To note about this clone: The antigen remains undetermined. The observed sequence ends 3 residues before the CDR3 terminus, with the missing tail filled in from the germline J gene.

This clonotype was sampled from a human patient who received a combined kidney and bone marrow transplant. Some T cells may be provided by the graft donor. The chain uses TRBV7-9 and TRBJ1-2; TRBD1 might be the D (6 bases). This sample comprised CD8+ T cells from blood (PBMCs), obtained 6 months after the transplant. CDR3 DNA (partial): TGTGCCAGCAGAGGTCGGGGGGCGTGGGACATC. Its translation is CASRGRGAWDI. The full CDR3 reads CASRGRGAWDIYTF.